These 15 T cell receptor beta chains were all obtained from the same sample, sequenced in a study of T cell responses to AZD1222 COVID-19 vaccine. Sequencing was performed with immunoSEQ multiplex PCR; in TCRdb, only in-frame clones are kept and a portion is missing. The repertoire holds around 150,000 clones, with 85% as singletons. Specimen: peripheral blood, collected 28 days after the second dose of the MenACWY control vaccine. The receptors originated from an adult who received the MenACWY meningococcal vaccine as a control.

A single count supports this clone. V gene TRBV7-6 combines with J gene TRBJ2-7, with D hard to call. The CDR3 sequence is 14 residues long. Germline-derived CDR1 and CDR2 are SGHVS and FNYEAQ. V gave up 1 base and J gave up 0 bases, with 7 bases separating them. The CDR3 DNA reads TGTGCCAGCAGCTTAGATCCGAGCTCCTACGAGCAGTACGTC. Its protein product is CASSLDPSSYEQYV.

V gene TRBV18 combines with J gene TRBJ2-7, with no clear D. The germline V and J ends were trimmed by 2 bases and 6 bases, with 20 bases remaining between them. Germline lookup yields CDR1 KGHSH and CDR2 LQKENI. There are 16 residues in the CDR3. DNA for the CDR3: TGTGCCAGCTCACCAGGAACCGGACGCCTCTCGGGCGAGCAGTACTTC. It yields the protein CASSPGTGRLSGEQYF. The variable domain in full, with the rest retrieved from reference TRBV18 and TRBJ2-7, is NAGVMQNPRHLVRRRGQEARLRCSPMKGHSHVYWYRQLPEEGLKFMVYLQKENIIDESGMPKERFSAEFPKEGPSILRIQQVVRGDSAAYFCASSPGTGRLSGEQYFGPGTRLTVT.

A single count supports this clone. The chain is built from TRBV7-2 and TRBJ1-5; no definite D call. CDR1 SGHTA and CDR2 FQGNSA come from the germline V gene. The V and J ends lost 1 base and 3 bases respectively, with 1 base between them. This CDR3 has 12 amino acids. The CDR3 protein is CASSLVNQPQHF. The CDR3 DNA reads TGTGCCAGCAGCTTAGTCAATCAGCCCCAGCATTTT.

This clone has only a few counts. The V call is TRBV11-2, the J call TRBJ2-6, with a possible D match to TRBD2 (6 bases). V was clipped by 5 bases and J by 1 base, with 18 bases between them. From germline, CDR1 is SGHAT and CDR2 FQNNGV. CDR3 length: 18 residues. In DNA, the CDR3 is TGTGCCAGCAGCCAGCTTAGCGGTGGGATTTCTGGGGCCAACGTCCTGACTTTC. Its translation is CASSQLSGGISGANVLTF. Full variable domain (rest looked up from reference TRBV11-2 and TRBJ2-6): EAGVAQSPRYKIIEKRQSVAFWCNPISGHATLYWYQQILGQGPKLLIQFQNNGVVDDSQLPKDRFSAERLKGVDSTLKIQPAKLEDSAVYLCASSQLSGGISGANVLTFGAGSRLTVL.

The CDR3 DNA reads as TGCGCCAGCAGCTTAGCCGGGGGCAGGGGGCACGAGCAGTACGTC. Translating gives CASSLAGGRGHEQYV. The V call is TRBV5-1, the J call TRBJ2-7; 8 nucleotides match TRBD1. The CDR3 has 15 residues. CDR1 is SGHRS and CDR2 is YFSETQ in the germline V gene. V dropped 2 bases and J dropped 5; count of bases not matched to a gene: 9.

The gene calls are TRBV28 and TRBJ1-1; no clear D gene. Germline values: CDR1 MDHEN, CDR2 SYDVKM. There are 14 residues in the CDR3. V lost 10 bases, J lost 0 bases, and 15 bases lay in between. CDR3 in DNA: TGTGCCACGGTCAGAGTACCAATGAACACTGAAGCTTTCTTT. As protein: CATVRVPMNTEAFF.

The DNA for the CDR3 is TGCAGCGTTGCCGGGACAGAGTTGAACACTGAAGCTTTCTTT. Its translation: CSVAGTELNTEAFF. The V gene is TRBV29-1, the J gene TRBJ1-1; 7 bases match TRBD1. The V gene's germline CDR1 is SQVTM and CDR2 ANQGSEA. With 4 bases clipped from V and 0 bases from J, the junction kept 5 bases outside the gene matches. This CDR3 has 14 amino acids.

This chain joins TRBV20-1 and TRBJ2-1, with unresolved D. This CDR3 is built from 13 residues. The V gene lost 3 bases and the J gene lost 4 bases, with 10 bases spanning the gap. Germline CDR1 reads DFQATT; CDR2 reads SNEGSKA (reference sequence). In DNA, the CDR3 is TGCAGTGCTAGTAGGCAGCGATACAATGAGCAGTTCTTC. Its protein product is CSASRQRYNEQFF.

The genes are TRBV19 and TRBJ2-7; D is perhaps TRBD1 (6 bases). CDR3 length: 17 residues. The germline CDR1 and CDR2 sequences are LNHDA and SQIVND (reference sequence). V was trimmed by 0 bases and J by 0 bases, leaving 15 bases between them. The CDR3 DNA reads TGTGCCAGTAGTATAGATCGCACAGGGCCTAGCTCCTACGAGCAGTACGTC. This gives the protein CASSIDRTGPSSYEQYV.

The rearrangement joins TRBV30 to TRBJ2-3; 8 bases map to TRBD2. This CDR3 region has 17 residues. The trim removed 4 bases at V and 4 bases at J, leaving 16 bases unmatched. Looked up from germline, CDR1 is GTSNPN and CDR2 is SVGIG (reference sequence). In DNA form, the CDR3 reads TGTGCCTGGACCCCCCCGGGGACTAGGGATAATGCAGATACGCAGTATTTT. It is translated as CAWTPPGTRDNADTQYF.

The chain recombines TRBV5-3 with TRBJ1-2; no clear D gene. TRBV5-3 is assigned to the ORF class and has an uncertain function. This CDR3 has 13 residues. The V gene lost 4 bases and the J gene lost 4 bases, with 11 bases spanning the gap. The CDR3 protein is CARSTYKGYGYTF. The CDR3 DNA reads TGTGCCAGAAGCACGTATAAGGGCTATGGCTACACCTTC.

This clone showed up just once. The chain uses TRBV12-3 or TRBV12-4 and TRBJ1-2; TRBD1 matches 7 bases. Losses at the gene ends were 5 bases for V and 5 bases for J; bases not matched to a gene: 5. The CDR3 sequence is 13 residues long. The CDR3 loop is CASSEDRLYGYTF. CDR3 DNA: TGTGCCAGCAGTGAGGACAGGCTGTATGGCTACACCTTC.

The chain joins TRBV27 to TRBJ2-5; D is tentatively TRBD1 or TRBD2 (5 bases each). The V end lost 8 bases, the J end lost 0 bases, and 19 bases lay between the germline ends. This CDR3 has 16 residues. CDR1 MNHEY and CDR2 SMNVEV come from the germline V gene (reference sequence). CDR3 loop: CASHASRGTHQETQYF. CDR3 DNA: TGTGCCAGCCATGCTTCCCGAGGGACCCACCAAGAGACCCAGTACTTC.

The genes are TRBV5-1 and TRBJ2-2; 7 nucleotides line up with TRBD1. CDR1 and CDR2 (germline): SGHRS, YFSETQ. CDR3 length: 15 amino acids. The junction had 5 bases not matched to a gene; V was cut back by 1 base and J by 5 bases. The CDR3 DNA reads as TGCGCCAGCAGCTTGCCCCAGACAGGGACCGGGGAGCTGTTTTTT. It specifies CASSLPQTGTGELFF.

The gene calls are TRBV20-1 and TRBJ2-5; unclear D gene. This CDR3 spans 11 amino acids. Between the trimmed V and J ends, which lost 6 bases and 10 bases, there was a span of 15 bases. Germline CDR1 is DFQATT and CDR2 is SNEGSKA (reference sequence). CDR3 bases: TGCAGTGCATCGGACCTCCCCCACCAGTACTTC. It translates to CSASDLPHQYF.